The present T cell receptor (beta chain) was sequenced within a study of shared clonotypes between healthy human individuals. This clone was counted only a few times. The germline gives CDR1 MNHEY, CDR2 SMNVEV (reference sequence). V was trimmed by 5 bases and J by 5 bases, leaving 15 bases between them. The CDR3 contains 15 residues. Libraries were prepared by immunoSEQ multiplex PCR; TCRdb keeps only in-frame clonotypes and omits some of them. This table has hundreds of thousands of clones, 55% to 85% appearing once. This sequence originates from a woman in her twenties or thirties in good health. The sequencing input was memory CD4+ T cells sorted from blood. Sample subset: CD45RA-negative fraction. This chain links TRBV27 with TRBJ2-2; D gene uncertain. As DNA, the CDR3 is TGTGCCAGCAGTCTCTACCCTTCTAGAACCGGGGAGCTGTTTTTT. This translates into CASSLYPSRTGELFF.